These 27 T cell receptor beta chains were all obtained from the same sample, sequenced in a study of regulatory T cells in long-lasting Graves disease. Libraries of TCR beta came from iRepertoire HTBI primers plus Arm-PCR of CDR3 regions. MiXCR, applied by TCRdb to the multiplex PCR reads, yields one record per CDR3 protein. The sample records 350,000 to 450,000 distinct CDR3 sequences, roughly a sixth being singletons. Described time point: newly diagnosed GD, antithyroid drugs for less than 3 months. From PBMCs, RNA was extracted and then used to make the TCR library. A further study also used this sample, focusing on T cells in Graves' hyperthyroidism and ophthalmopathy.

The material was peripheral blood mononuclear cells (PBMCs), obtained at new diagnosis, from a patient treated with antithyroid drugs. The receptor set was obtained from a man aged 35 to 55 with Graves disease.

This chain uses TRBV2 with TRBJ2-3, with 7 bases identical to TRBD1. Germline V lookup: CDR1 SNHLY, CDR2 FYNNEI. V dropped 7 bases and J dropped 4; count of bases not matched to a gene: 11. The CDR3 extends over 15 amino acids. CDR3 bases: TGTGCCAGCACTGATCCGGGACAGCGCCCAGATACGCAGTATTTT. Translated, it gives CASTDPGQRPDTQYF.

The V call is TRBV6-1, the J call TRBJ2-2; 8 nucleotides align to TRBD1. CDR3 length: 15 amino acids. From germline, CDR1 is MNHNS and CDR2 SASEGT. V lost 6 bases and J lost 5; bases outside the gene matches: 8. Here the CDR3 reads CASREQGGYTGELFF. The CDR3 DNA follows: TGTGCCAGCAGGGAACAGGGGGGATATACCGGGGAGCTGTTTTTT.

The chain links TRBV4-1 to TRBJ1-6; TRBD1 might be the D (5 bases). CDR3 size: 15 residues. Trimming removed 4 bases at V and 9 bases at J, with 16 bases between. Germline V CDR1 and CDR2: MGHRA, YSYEKL. The CDR3 loop is CASSRDPLVGSPLHF. CDR3 DNA sequence: TGCGCCAGCAGCCGGGACCCCCTTGTGGGTTCACCCCTCCACTTT.

The chain has TRBV6-1 and TRBJ2-2; D not certain. CDR3 size: 14 residues. Germline V lookup: CDR1 MNHNS, CDR2 SASEGT. V was cut by 7 bases and J by 4 bases, with 13 bases left in between. The CDR3 coding sequence is TGTGCCAGCAAGGTGGGCGGCGGCACCGGGGAGCTGTTTTTT. Translated: CASKVGGGTGELFF.

This clonotype was observed at least ten times. The rearrangement uses TRBV12-3 or TRBV12-4 and TRBJ2-2; no definite D call. This CDR3 is built from 14 residues. The V end lost 2 bases, the J end lost 4 bases, and 8 bases lay between the germline ends. Written as DNA, the CDR3 is TGTGCCAGCAGTTTATGGGGTGTCACCGGGGAGCTGTTTTTT. Translated, it gives CASSLWGVTGELFF.

This clonotype was seen only a few times. A much larger clone lies one base from this, so it may be a read error. This sequence joins TRBV30 and TRBJ2-5; the D call may be TRBD1 or TRBD2 (5 bases each). Germline V gene sequence: CDR1 GTSNPN, CDR2 SVGIG (reference sequence). The CDR3 sequence is 13 residues long. DNA of the CDR3: TGTGCCTGGAGTGTAGGGTCGGCCGGGACCCAGTGCTTC. Its protein is CAWSVGSAGTQCF.

This clonotype showed up many times. The chain joins TRBV2 to TRBJ2-3; a weak D match, TRBD1 (6 bases). This CDR3 is 16 amino acids long. Germline V gene sequence: CDR1 SNHLY, CDR2 FYNNEI. Trimming pared 6 bases from V and 3 bases from J, leaving 19 bases between. The CDR3 coding sequence is TGTGCCAGCAGGGACGGGACACAGATTTTTACAGATACGCAGTATTTT. Translation: CASRDGTQIFTDTQYF. The variable domain in full, with the rest retrieved from reference TRBV2 and TRBJ2-3, is EPEVTQTPSHQVTQMGQEVILRCVPISNHLYFYWYRQILGQKVEFLVSFYNNEISEKSEIFDDQFSVERPDGSNFTLKIRSTKLEDSAMYFCASRDGTQIFTDTQYFGPGTRLTVL.

In regard to this clonotype: This could be a read error, since a much larger clone is one nucleotide away. The rearrangement uses TRBV6-1 and TRBJ2-7; D is unclear. This CDR3 spans 13 amino acids. The V gene's germline CDR1 is MNHNS and CDR2 SASEGT. The CDR3 reads CVSSRVARGEQYF. The CDR3 DNA reads TGTGTCAGCAGTCGGGTCGCTAGAGGCGAGCAGTACTTC.

This clonotype was seen just once. Since a far larger clone is one base different, this is likely a read error. The V gene is TRBV9, the J gene TRBJ1-1; D possibly corresponds to TRBD1 (5 bases). The CDR3 totals 14 residues. Germline CDR1 and CDR2: SGDLS and YYNGEE. CDR3 DNA sequence: TGTGCCAGCAGCTGGCGACAGATGAACACTGAAGTTTTCTTT. This sequence encodes CASSWRQMNTEVFF. Using reference TRBV9 and TRBJ1-1 for the parts outside the CDR3, the full variable domain is DSGVTQTPKHLITATGQRVTLRCSPRSGDLSVYWYQQSLDQGLQFLIQYYNGEERAKGNILERFSAQQFPDLHSELNLSSLELGDSALYFCASSWRQMNTEVFFGQGTRLTVV.

V and J are TRBV7-3 and TRBJ2-7, with a tentative D call TRBD1 (6 bases). The ends were cut back, 2 bases at V and 3 bases at J, with 14 bases in the middle. Germline CDR1 reads SGHTA; CDR2 reads FQGTGA. There are 15 residues in the CDR3. CDR3 sequence: CASSLGGRLGYEQYF. Written as DNA, the CDR3 is TGTGCCAGCAGCTTAGGGGGCAGGTTAGGCTACGAGCAGTACTTC.

This clonotype was seen many times. The chain joins TRBV11-2 to TRBJ1-4, with D uncertain. Germline CDR1 SGHAT, CDR2 FQNNGV. Between the trimmed V and J ends, which lost 5 bases and 4 bases, there was a span of 14 bases. CDR3 length equals 15 residues. The CDR3 reads CASSPTGRSNEKLFF. CDR3 nucleotide sequence: TGTGCCAGCAGCCCCACCGGGAGAAGTAATGAAAAACTGTTTTTT.

This clonotype showed up many times. This chain links TRBV3-1 with TRBJ2-1; 8 bases fit TRBD2. This CDR3 is built from 14 residues. Unmatched junction bases numbered 10, after V lost 0 bases and J lost 15 bases. Looked up from germline, CDR1 is LGHDT and CDR2 is YNNKEL (reference sequence). CDR3 nucleotides: TGTGCCAGCAGCCAAGAAAGGTTCAGCGGGGGTTTGTTCTTC. Protein: CASSQERFSGGLFF.

This clonotype was seen ten or more times. The V and J genes are TRBV20-1 and TRBJ1-5; no clear D gene. The CDR3 covers 12 residues. The germline CDR1 and CDR2 sequences are DFQATT and SNEGSKA (reference sequence). V shed 6 bases and J shed 2 bases, with 8 bases lying between them. The CDR3 spells CSAMRGNQPQHF. CDR3 DNA: TGCAGTGCCATGAGGGGCAATCAGCCCCAGCATTTT.

This clonotype was observed a few times. A single base separates this from a much larger clone, so it may be a read error. The J gene is TRBJ2-1, the V gene TRBV9, with TRBD1 matching 8 bases. The V gene's germline CDR1 is SGDLS and CDR2 YYNGEE. This CDR3 contains 14 residues. CDR3 amino acids: CASSPGQGWNEQLF. For the CDR3, the DNA is TGTGCCAGCAGCCCAGGACAGGGATGGAATGAGCAGCTCTTC. Together with reference TRBV9 and TRBJ2-1, the CDR3 gives the full variable domain: DSGVTQTPKHLITATGQRVTLRCSPRSGDLSVYWYQQSLDQGLQFLIQYYNGEERAKGNILERFSAQQFPDLHSELNLSSLELGDSALYFCASSPGQGWNEQLFGPGTRLTVL.

The J gene is TRBJ2-7, the V gene TRBV7-2; D might be TRBD1 (6 bases). Trimming shortened V by 4 bases and J by 4 bases, and 23 bases separated the two germline ends. Germline values: CDR1 SGHTA, CDR2 FQGNSA. This CDR3 has 17 amino acids. The CDR3 nucleotides are TGTGCCAGCAGCTCCGGCCCAGGGGACCCGTCCCCGTACGAGCAGTACTTC. This gives the protein CASSSGPGDPSPYEQYF.

This clonotype was counted ten times or more. The chain recombines TRBV12-3 or TRBV12-4 with TRBJ2-3; a weak D match, TRBD2 (6 bases). The CDR3 spans 14 residues. Deletions cut 7 bases from V and 5 bases from J, with 16 bases between. The CDR3 loop reads CASTPPGTRDTQYF. CDR3 sequence (DNA): TGTGCCAGCACCCCTCCAGGGACTCGAGATACGCAGTATTTT.

This clonotype was counted at least ten times. The V gene is TRBV5-8, the J gene TRBJ2-1, with a tentative D call TRBD1 (5 bases). The CDR3 is 15 amino acids. Germline CDR1 reads SGHTS; CDR2 reads YDEGEE. The V end was cut by 4 bases, the J end by 7 bases, with 18 bases between. The CDR3 is CASSERQGGRNEQFF. In nucleotides, the CDR3 is TGTGCCAGCAGCGAAAGGCAGGGCGGTAGGAATGAGCAGTTCTTC.

The chain couples TRBV24-1 to TRBJ2-2, with D perhaps TRBD2 (5 bases). This CDR3 comprises 19 residues. The V end was cut by 4 bases, the J end by 3 bases, with 23 bases between. The germline CDR1 and CDR2 sequences are KGHDR and SFDVKD. In DNA, the CDR3 is TGTGCCACCAGTGACCCCTATGCCCGGGGTGGTAAAGACACCGGGGAGCTGTTTTTT. Translation: CATSDPYARGGKDTGELFF.

This clonotype was observed at least ten times. The rearrangement joins TRBV7-2 to TRBJ1-1; maybe TRBD1 (6 bases). This CDR3 comprises 15 residues. V shed 5 bases and J shed 1 base, with 14 bases lying between them. Germline CDR1 and CDR2: SGHTA and FQGNSA. CDR3 coding DNA: TGTGCCAGCAGCGCGCACACGACAGGGAACACTGAAGCTTTCTTT. Translating gives CASSAHTTGNTEAFF.

For this clonotype: This is likely a read error, given that the CDR3 carries no conserved phenylalanine or tryptophan at its end. The chain links TRBV18 to TRBJ2-5; D is perhaps TRBD1 or TRBD2 (5 bases each). Germline assignment: CDR1 KGHSH and CDR2 LQKENI. With 1 base removed from V and 5 bases from J, the gap between germline ends came to 14 bases. This CDR3 comprises 15 residues. The CDR3 DNA reads TGTGCCAGCTCACCACGGAGACCCGGGGCGGAGACCCAGTACCTC. The encoded protein is CASSPRRPGAETQYL.

Many counts were recorded for this clonotype. The rearrangement joins TRBV5-1 to TRBJ1-5; D is unclear. Trimming pared 0 bases from V and 1 base from J, leaving 11 bases between. The CDR3 length is 16 residues. CDR1 SGHRS and CDR2 YFSETQ come from the germline V gene. The CDR3 spells CASSLGLFGSNQPQHF. The CDR3 region has the DNA TGCGCCAGCAGCTTGGGTCTGTTTGGGAGCAATCAGCCCCAGCATTTT.

The rearrangement links TRBV5-1 to TRBJ2-3; D ambiguous. Deletions cut 2 bases from V and 2 bases from J, with 12 bases between. The V gene's germline CDR1 is SGHRS and CDR2 YFSETQ. There are 15 residues in the CDR3. This CDR3 reads CASSLWVQNTDTQYF. CDR3 bases: TGCGCCAGCAGCTTATGGGTACAGAACACAGATACGCAGTATTTT.

This clonotype showed up many times. This chain uses TRBV19 with TRBJ1-1; D unclear. Per the germline V gene, CDR1 is LNHDA and CDR2 is SQIVND (reference sequence). The CDR3 consists of 16 residues. The V end was cut by 4 bases, the J end by 1 base, with 16 bases between. Here the CDR3 reads CASSRQSYSRNTEAFF. DNA for the CDR3: TGTGCCAGTAGTAGGCAATCTTATTCGCGGAACACTGAAGCTTTCTTT.

The chain couples TRBV20-1 to TRBJ2-2; D ambiguous. The ends were cut back, 0 bases at V and 8 bases at J, with 22 bases in the middle. Germline CDR1 and CDR2: DFQATT and SNEGSKA (reference sequence). The CDR3 runs 17 residues. The CDR3 loop is CSARDPNRQLFPGELFF. The CDR3 bases are TGCAGTGCTAGAGACCCGAATCGGCAGTTATTCCCTGGGGAGCTGTTTTTT.

In this sample, this clonotype turned up a few times. This chain uses TRBV29-1 with TRBJ2-1; D remains ambiguous. Germline lookup yields CDR1 SQVTM and CDR2 ANQGSEA. The CDR3 runs 11 residues. V lost 7 bases, J lost 4 bases, and 8 bases lay in between. The CDR3 here is CSAESYNEQFF. CDR3 nucleotides: TGCAGCGCTGAGAGTTACAATGAGCAGTTCTTC.

Many counts were recorded for this clonotype. In DNA form, the CDR3 reads TGTGCCAGCAGTTTATCGCGCAGGGGTCCATCAGATACGCAGTATTTT. This codes for CASSLSRRGPSDTQYF. The chain joins TRBV27 to TRBJ2-3; D perhaps matches TRBD1 (6 bases). The CDR3 has 16 amino acids. V lost 0 bases and J lost 4, with 14 bases in between. Germline V CDR1 and CDR2: MNHEY, SMNVEV (reference sequence).

There are many counts of this clonotype. The V call is TRBV2, the J call TRBJ1-5; 7 bases fit TRBD1. The J segment lost 2 bases and the V segment lost 4 bases, leaving 5 bases of the junction unmatched. Germline CDR1 and CDR2: SNHLY and FYNNEI. This CDR3 has 15 amino acids. The CDR3 sequence: CASSVRGRGNQPQHF. DNA of the CDR3: TGTGCCAGCAGTGTCAGGGGGAGGGGCAATCAGCCCCAGCATTTT.